Below, 13 T cell receptor beta chains from the same sample are listed, as sequenced in a study of T-cell memory formation after mild COVID-19. Each CDR3 protein gets one entry after TCRdb re-called the 5' RACE reads with MiXCR. This repertoire shows fewer than 450,000 distinct CDR3 sequences, roughly 20% found once; its top ten account for around 13%. The source material was PBMCs or a T cell subset sorted from them (not recorded which). These receptors all stem from an adult woman who had mild COVID-19 (a few samples of this study predate the infection). Cell type and time point are not known.

The chain uses TRBV3-1 and TRBJ2-1; D ambiguous. Trimming shortened V by 4 bases and J by 9 bases, and 10 bases separated the two germline ends. This CDR3 has 12 residues. Germline lookup yields CDR1 LGHDT and CDR2 YNNKEL (reference sequence). CDR3 protein: CASSLNSGEQFF. The CDR3 bases are TGTGCCAGCAGCCTGAATTCGGGTGAGCAGTTCTTC.

This clonotype was seen only a few times. The chain couples TRBV4-3 to TRBJ2-3, with D tentatively TRBD2 (6 bases). This CDR3 contains 21 residues. The germline V and J ends were trimmed by 0 bases and 2 bases, with 27 bases remaining between them. From germline, CDR1 is LGHNA and CDR2 YSLEER. CDR3 bases: TGCGCCAGCAGCCAAGAATGGGATCGGGAGTGGTTTAGTCGGAACACAGATACGCAGTATTTT. Translating it yields CASSQEWDREWFSRNTDTQYF.

The sample holds a few counts of this clonotype. The rearrangement links TRBV20-1 to TRBJ2-7, with D possibly being TRBD1 (6 bases). Germline CDR1 is DFQATT and CDR2 is SNEGSKA (reference sequence). V lost 6 bases, J lost 0 bases, and 9 bases lay in between. CDR3 length equals 12 residues. CDR3 DNA sequence: TGCAGTGCGCTACAGGGCTCCTACGAGCAGTACTTC. This codes for CSALQGSYEQYF.

This chain joins TRBV12-3 or TRBV12-4 and TRBJ2-3; D may be TRBD2 (7 bases). Trimming removed 4 bases at V and 4 bases at J, with 9 bases between. This CDR3 has 13 residues. The CDR3 DNA reads as TGTGCCAGCAGTTGGGGGGGGCCAGATACGCAGTATTTT. It specifies CASSWGGPDTQYF.

Turning to this clonotype: An end of the junction does not agree with germline; a read error may underlie this. The chain couples TRBV12-3 or TRBV12-4 to TRBJ1-1; 8 bases match TRBD1. This CDR3 has 11 residues. Written as DNA, the CDR3 is TGTGCCAGCAGTTTGTCAGGGGGCCAAGTCTTT. It specifies CASSLSGGQVF.

The chain joins TRBV20-1 to TRBJ2-5; no definite D call. CDR3 length: 14 amino acids. Looked up from germline, CDR1 is DFQATT and CDR2 is SNEGSKA (reference sequence). Trimming cost V 3 bases and J 3 bases, with 14 bases left between them. The CDR3: CSASLRVGEETQYF. The CDR3 DNA sequence: TGCAGTGCTAGTCTTAGGGTGGGTGAAGAGACCCAGTACTTC.

This clonotype was seen more than once but under ten times. The chain links TRBV7-9 to TRBJ1-4, with a possible D match to TRBD1 (5 bases). Looked up from germline, CDR1 is SEHNR and CDR2 is FQNEAQ (reference sequence). CDR3 length: 15 amino acids. V was shortened by 4 bases and J by 5 bases, with 14 bases between the two germline ends. The CDR3 DNA sequence: TGTGCCAGCAGCTCCTCGAGGGACCCGAATGAAAAACTGTTTTTT. It specifies CASSSSRDPNEKLFF.

This clonotype was seen only a few times. The chain has TRBV20-1 and TRBJ2-3; possible D gene TRBD2, 6 bases. The CDR3 is made up of 14 amino acids. The V gene lost 1 base and the J gene lost 4 bases, with 12 bases spanning the gap. Germline assignment: CDR1 DFQATT and CDR2 SNEGSKA (reference sequence). The CDR3 DNA sequence: TGCAGTGCTAGAGTAAGCGGGTCGGCAGATACGCAGTATTTT. It encodes CSARVSGSADTQYF.

This clonotype occurred a few times. The chain joins TRBV20-1 to TRBJ2-7; no clear D. V was pared by 0 bases and J by 5 bases, with 20 bases between. The CDR3 extends over 16 amino acids. The germline V gene has CDR1 DFQATT and CDR2 SNEGSKA (reference sequence). This chain's CDR3 is CSARDIPAVKSDEQYF. CDR3 coding DNA: TGCAGTGCTAGAGATATTCCCGCGGTCAAGTCCGACGAGCAGTACTTC.

V usage is TRBV20-1 and J usage is TRBJ1-2; TRBD1 might be the D (6 bases). The CDR3 totals 14 residues. CDR1 DFQATT and CDR2 SNEGSKA come from the germline V gene (reference sequence). V lost 4 bases, J lost 3 bases, and 15 bases lay in between. The CDR3 spells CSATEVRGYYGYTF. In nucleotides, the CDR3 is TGCAGTGCTACCGAGGTCAGGGGATACTATGGCTACACCTTC.

This clonotype showed up just a few times. The chain employs TRBV6-5 and TRBJ2-7, with a weak D call TRBD2 (5 bases). Germline lookup yields CDR1 MNHEY and CDR2 SVGAGI. CDR3 size: 13 residues. Trimming pared 2 bases from V and 7 bases from J, leaving 12 bases between. The CDR3 nucleotides are TGTGCCAGCAGTTACGGCAGGTCGGGGGAGCAGTACTTC. Translation: CASSYGRSGEQYF.

This clonotype was counted only a few times. Here the CDR3 DNA reads TGTGCCAGCTCACCAGAGGGACTAGCGCCGATTTATTTT. Translated, it gives CASSPEGLAPIYF. V is TRBV18 and J is TRBJ2-3; TRBD2 matches at 10 bases. The CDR3 sequence is 13 residues long. The V and J ends lost 2 bases and 15 bases, in that order; junction bases with no gene match: 8. CDR1 and CDR2 from the germline V gene are KGHSH and LQKENI.

This clonotype was recorded a few times. The V gene is TRBV5-1, the J gene TRBJ2-7; D assignment may be TRBD1 or TRBD2 (5 bases each). Germline V gives CDR1 SGHRS, CDR2 YFSETQ. V was cut by 4 bases and J by 1 base, with 9 bases left in between. CDR3 length: 13 residues. Here the CDR3 reads CASSPGPSYEQYF. As DNA, the CDR3 is TGCGCCAGCAGCCCGGGGCCGTCCTACGAGCAGTACTTC. The full variable domain, rest sourced from reference TRBV5-1 and TRBJ2-7, is KAGVTQTPRYLIKTRGQQVTLSCSPISGHRSVSWYQQTPGQGLQFLFEYFSETQRNKGNFPGRFSGRQFSNSRSEMNVSTLELGDSALYLCASSPGPSYEQYFGPGTRLTVT.